This T cell receptor (beta chain) was profiled in a study of T cells after yellow fever vaccination. Synthesis of TCR cDNA relied on 5'RACE template switching, which attached a universal primer site and UMIs. TCRdb ran MiXCR on the 5' RACE reads and lists one entry per CDR3 protein. The sample includes some 320,000 distinct CDR3 sequences, around 10% seen only once; the top ten take 2.5% to 4%. Germline V gene data show CDR1 as MNHNS and CDR2 as SASEGT. V lost 4 bases, J lost 5 bases, and 19 bases lay in between. The length of the CDR3 is 16 residues. Study results and limitations: In post-booster samples, most primary-vaccination clones reappeared (approximately 97% CD4, 88% CD8).

In its sample, this clonotype was seen a few times. Its antigen is currently unknown. The clonotype was recovered from a man younger than 35 who received the YFV17D yellow fever vaccine. The specimen comprised CD4+ T cells sorted from PBMCs, sampled 45 days after the yellow fever booster vaccination. The rearrangement joins TRBV6-1 to TRBJ2-3; possibly TRBD1 for D (6 bases). CDR3 sequence: CASSAWTVGSGDTQYF. The CDR3 nucleotides are TGTGCCAGCAGTGCGTGGACAGTGGGATCCGGAGATACGCAGTATTTT.